The entry below gives a single T cell receptor (beta chain) sequence along with its context. Its antigen is as yet unknown. Germline CDR1 reads MGHRA; CDR2 reads YSYEKL. The CDR3 totals 17 residues. V gave up 1 base and J gave up 4 bases; unmatched junction bases: 12. These data come from a study of cytomegalovirus exposure and HLA in healthy donors. Study conclusions and caveats: Through in vitro validation, three CMV-associated chains were shown to be specific for CMV antigens. Later, TCR association rates were found to vary by HLA locus, highest for DRB1 and lowest for HLA-C.

13 Jbeta primers and 60 Vbeta primers were used for the PCR. The table came from immunoSEQ multiplex PCR; TCRdb's copy has only in-frame clones and leaves some out. This table has some 99,000 clones, around 77% appearing once. Sequenced material: PBMCs. The receptor's source is a female donor in good health and CMV-seronegative. This chain joins TRBV4-1 and TRBJ2-7; 8 nucleotides match TRBD2. The CDR3: CASSQGAWGGRLYEQYF. As DNA, the CDR3 is TGCGCCAGCAGCCAAGGTGCATGGGGCGGGAGGTTATACGAGCAGTACTTC.